Listed below are T cell receptor beta chains from one sample, sequenced in a study of cytomegalovirus exposure and HLA in healthy donors. Profiled with immunoSEQ multiplex PCR; TCRdb holds only in-frame clones, not every one. The table records more than 250,000 clones, around 87% of them present only once. Input material: PBMCs. The receptors originated from a woman aged 25 to 39 in good health and CMV-seropositive. The CDR3 runs from the conserved cysteine through the conserved F or W. The D gene is left open where the match is weak. Not every row has a clone size; where given, it reads once, few, many or a size class.

D,J,V,size,DNA,CDR3
TRBD1,TRBJ2-7,TRBV19,once,TGTGCCAGTAGTATACAAACGGGACAGGGGGCCGAGCAGTACTTC,CASSIQTGQGAEQYF
.,TRBJ2-6,TRBV29-1,.,TGCAGCGTTGGGGGCTCGTCCTCTGGGGCCAACGTCCTGACTTTC,CSVGGSSSGANVLTF
.,TRBJ2-7,TRBV4-1,.,TGCGCCAGCAGCCAAGAGTACAGTATCTCCTACGAGCAGTACTTC,CASSQEYSISYEQYF
.,TRBJ2-5,TRBV19,.,TGTGCCAGTAGTATAGGGTTTGGATATCAAGAGACCCAGTACTTC,CASSIGFGYQETQYF
.,TRBJ2-7,TRBV30,.,TGTGCCTGGAGGTCGATAACCTACGAGCAGTACTTC,CAWRSITYEQYF
TRBD2,TRBJ2-7,TRBV28,.,TGTGCCAGCTCCCTGGGCGGGAGGGCCTTTTCCTACGAGCAGTACTTC,CASSLGGRAFSYEQYF
TRBD1,TRBJ2-7,TRBV4-1,once,TGCGCCAGCGCTGGAGGGGACAGGGGCTACGAGCAGTACTTC,CASAGGDRGYEQYF
.,TRBJ2-2,TRBV13,.,TGTGCCAGCAGCTTACTGTTCCCGCGACAGGTTAACACCGGGGAGCTGTTTTTT,CASSLLFPRQVNTGELFF
.,TRBJ2-5,TRBV6-1,.,TGTGCCAGCACCCGACCGGGTCTGGCTAAAGAGACCCAGTACTTC,CASTRPGLAKETQYF
.,TRBJ2-7,TRBV5-4,.,TGTGCCAGCAGCTTGCCGGGAGCCCTCCCTTACGAGCAGTACTTC,CASSLPGALPYEQYF
.,TRBJ2-1,TRBV7-9,.,TGTGCCAGCAGCTTAGTGCTGAGGAATGAGCAGTTCTTC,CASSLVLRNEQFF
.,TRBJ1-1,TRBV5-1,.,TGCGCCAGCAGCTTGGCGCGCCCCGTCGCTGAAGCTTTCTTT,CASSLARPVAEAFF
TRBD1,TRBJ2-7,TRBV29-1,.,TGCAGCGTTTGGACAGGGCCCCCTTCCTACGAGCAGTACTTC,CSVWTGPPSYEQYF
TRBD2,TRBJ2-5,TRBV5-1,.,TGCGCCAGCAGCTCGGGACTAGCGGGAGGGGCTGTTGAGACCCAGTACTTC,CASSSGLAGGAVETQYF
TRBD2,TRBJ2-4,TRBV30,.,TGTGCCTGGATGAGCGGGGGGCTTAACATTCAGTACTTC,CAWMSGGLNIQYF
.,TRBJ2-7,TRBV7-8,few,TGTGCCAGCAGCTTACTAGGTATTTCCTACGAGCAGTACTTC,CASSLLGISYEQYF
.,TRBJ2-2,TRBV30,.,TGTGCCTGGAGAAGGCAGGGGGGGCGGGAGCTGTTTTTT,CAWRRQGGRELFF
TRBD1,TRBJ1-2,TRBV28,.,TGTGCCAGCACCCCTCTAAAGACAGGGGTCGGTGGCTACACCTTC,CASTPLKTGVGGYTF
TRBD2,TRBJ2-7,TRBV7-6,.,TGTGCCAGCAGCAACCGACTGACTAGCGGGATTTACGAGCAGTACTTC,CASSNRLTSGIYEQYF
.,TRBJ1-6,TRBV6-4,once,TGTGCCAGCAGTGCGCAGGTGTATAATTCACCCCTCCACTTT,CASSAQVYNSPLHF
.,TRBJ1-2,TRBV19,.,TGTGCCAGTAGTGGAAATTCAAATCGAAAGACCTATGGCTACACCTTC,CASSGNSNRKTYGYTF
.,TRBJ2-7,TRBV6-5,.,TGTGCCAGCAGTTACTCTCGCAGGGGAGCCTACGAGCAGTACTTC,CASSYSRRGAYEQYF
.,TRBJ1-6,TRBV27,.,TGTGCCAGTTCCCTAAGCTCCTATAATTCACCCCTCCACTTT,CASSLSSYNSPLHF